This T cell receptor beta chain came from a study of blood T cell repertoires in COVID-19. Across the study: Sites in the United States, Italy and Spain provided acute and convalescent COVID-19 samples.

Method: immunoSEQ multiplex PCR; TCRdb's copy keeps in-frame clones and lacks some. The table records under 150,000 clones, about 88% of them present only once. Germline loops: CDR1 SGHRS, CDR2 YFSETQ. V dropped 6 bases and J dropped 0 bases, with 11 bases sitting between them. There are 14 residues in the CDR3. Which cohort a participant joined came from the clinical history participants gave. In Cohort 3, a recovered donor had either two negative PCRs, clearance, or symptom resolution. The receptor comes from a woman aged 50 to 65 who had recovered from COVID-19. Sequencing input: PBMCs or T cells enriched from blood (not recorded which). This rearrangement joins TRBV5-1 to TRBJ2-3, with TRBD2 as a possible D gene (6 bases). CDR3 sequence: CASTAGGSTDTQYF. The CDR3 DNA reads TGCGCCAGCACAGCCGGGGGTAGCACAGATACGCAGTATTTT.